A selection of T cell receptor beta chains follows, all from one sample in a study of shared clonotypes between healthy human individuals. Profiling relied on immunoSEQ multiplex PCR, and the TCRdb table lists in-frame clones only, not all of them. The table records some 2 million clones, 85% to 95% of them present only once. Sequences were obtained from naive CD8+ T cells sorted from blood. Receptor source: a man younger than 35 in good health. Each CDR3 is given with its conserved first and last residue.

v_call | cdr3_aa
TRBV9 | CASSLSGGGTDTQYF
TRBV30 | CAWSGGPDTQYF
TRBV6-5 | CASSPPGFYEQYF
TRBV4-1 | CASSQLQGAEAFF
TRBV27 | CASSPMGQRQETQYF
TRBV6-5 | CASSLGLAGSETQYF
TRBV27 | CASSLTSGNTGELFF
TRBV5-4 | CASSLAGRAGELFF
TRBV5-6 | CASSLERRGPEKLFF
TRBV28 | CASRAPAQETQYF
TRBV5-1 | CASSLAQTLSPLHF
TRBV4-1 | CASSSHPGQGANEQYF
TRBV7-9 | CASSLGVGIYGYTF
TRBV6-5 | CASSYFRGRDNEQFF
TRBV27 | CASSNRETSGGRATETQYF
TRBV7-3 | CASSLTSRTGWDSPLHF
TRBV4-1 | CASSTYPGTTLEEQFF
TRBV5-1 | CASSLVRDGQGQFF
TRBV28 | CASSLNTGGLLNEQFF
TRBV10-3 | CAISNRGLEYGTEAFF
TRBV30 | CAWSTTGLGELFF
TRBV7-6 | CASSGALAGNTGELFF
TRBV6-6 | CASSYSAGGPHNEQFF
TRBV10-2 | CASWREAFF
TRBV27 | CASSLTTGYFQETQYF
TRBV7-9 | CASSLGRLYEQYF
TRBV7-8 | CASSLGGDQPQHF
TRBV2 | CASSDGQPGETQYF
TRBV5-5 | CASSPGTAGYSSYEQYF
TRBV27 | CATGLDNTGELFF
TRBV12-5 | CASSWAGPTAGELFF
TRBV19 | CASSVLAGDTYEQYF
TRBV4-3 | CASSQEGLPSYEQYF
TRBV11-2 | CASSLRAGGGTEAFF
TRBV6-6 | CASRRGVPEDIQYF
TRBV4-1 | CASSQETGVQETQYF
TRBV7-9 | CASSLVQGDTEAFF
TRBV27 | CASSLSGGQGQPQHF
TRBV9 | CASSVTDGYRDTQYF
TRBV30 | CAWSVPPRGNPYEQYF
TRBV9 | CASSVEEGFAGYTF
TRBV29-1 | CSVTAGLGETQYF
TRBV11-2 | CASSWETGATYEQYF
TRBV29-1 | CSVEGSGRGTDTQYF
TRBV5-1 | CASSLEQGGTEAFF
TRBV11-2 | CASSFRLATPYEQYF
TRBV13 | CASSWTTLGEQYF
TRBV19 | CASSLAEGSRDEQYF
TRBV11-2 | CASSLEGTGSREKLFF
TRBV7-9 | CASSTGQGEQPQHF
TRBV27 | CASSLGWGEAFF
TRBV14 | CASSQDLRGDGYTF
TRBV7-9 | CASSLGGLGETLHF
TRBV27 | CASSLGGATDTQYF
TRBV7-9 | CASSLVSGGPADTQYF